The 3 T cell receptor beta chains presented below share a single source sample, sequenced in a study of blood T cell repertoires in COVID-19. This table comes from immunoSEQ multiplex PCR, and its TCRdb copy is limited to in-frame clones, with some not included. The data contain around 200,000 clones, nearly 90% of them singletons. Sequenced: peripheral blood. These receptors were taken from a man aged 50 to 59 with acute or convalescent COVID-19.

V usage is TRBV7-9 and J usage is TRBJ2-3; D uncertain. There are 16 residues in the CDR3. Germline values: CDR1 SEHNR, CDR2 FQNEAQ (reference sequence). V lost 1 base to trimming and J lost 0 bases, with 11 bases between them. The CDR3 spells CASSLGLFLSTDTQYF. The CDR3 DNA sequence: TGTGCCAGCAGCTTAGGGCTTTTCCTTAGCACAGATACGCAGTATTTT.

The chain carries TRBV28 and TRBJ2-7; TRBD1 agrees at 7 bases. This CDR3 contains 16 residues. Trimming at V came to 6 bases and at J to 2 bases, leaving 13 bases not matched to a gene. In germline, CDR1 is MDHEN, CDR2 SYDVKM. CDR3 amino acids: CASSTTGLGSAYEQYF. In nucleotides, the CDR3 is TGTGCCAGCAGCACGACAGGGTTGGGCAGCGCCTACGAGCAGTACTTC.

V and J are TRBV11-2 and TRBJ2-3; possibly TRBD1 for D (6 bases). The CDR3 totals 17 residues. Trimming stripped 0 bases from V and 5 bases from J, with 18 bases between. The V gene's germline CDR1 is SGHAT and CDR2 FQNNGV. The CDR3 loop is CASSLDLTGSRRDTQYF. The CDR3 bases are TGTGCCAGCAGCTTAGACCTGACAGGCTCAAGGAGAGATACGCAGTATTTT.